This record covers a single T cell receptor (beta chain). There are many counts of this clone. Its specific antigen is unknown. One base away there is no much larger clone; base qualities are not given. The sample belongs to a study of metastatic and nonmetastatic thyroid tumors (dated by TCRdb to 2020 to 2021). Regarding the complete study: For patients with malignant and with benign thyroid disease, the researchers compared repertoires between peripheral blood samples and tumor or nodule tissue samples. The study at large found these results: In both blood and tumor samples, TCR beta diversity was reported to be significantly higher in malignant tumors than in benign nodules.

No treatment had been received by any patient before thyroid surgery. The study retrospectively analysed patient clinical samples collected from about 2012 to 2019 using T-cell receptor beta sequencing. The germline V gene specifies MRHNA as CDR1 and SNTAGT as CDR2. From V the trimming removes 5 bases and from J it removes 10 bases, while the gene matches leave 17 bases of the junction unaccounted for. The CDR3 has 16 amino acids, counting the end cysteine and phenylalanine. The sequence is cut down to CDR3 DNA, 48 bases in frame from base 1. Receptor libraries were prepared by PCR. The run used an Illumina HiSeq 4000. High-throughput sequencing was used to profile the TCR beta-chain CDR3 region of every patient. As for how the authors treated the data: Drawing on CDR3 differences between clinicopathological groups, the researchers built a classifier meant to tell apart patients with distant-metastatic papillary thyroid cancer. To measure repertoire diversity the researchers used the Shannon index, while the Morisita-Horn index served to gauge how similar the tumor and blood repertoires were. TCRdb reran the public reads through fastp at Q25 and MiXCR, keeping productive beta chains. TCRdb, not the authors, supplied the V and J calls. This sample is represented by tens of thousands of clones; 15% to 20% of them were singletons. The ten largest make up roughly a tenth of the sample.

The sequence derives from a male donor with papillary thyroid cancer or a benign thyroid nodule (not recorded which). Some clones in this sample may be carry-over from other donors' samples. The sample consisted of blood. The sequence joins TRBV6-4 to TRBJ2-1; 7 bases in the junction line up with TRBD2. CDR3 loop: CASSPLEASGVREQFF. DNA sequence: TGTGCCAGCAGTCCGCTTGAGGCTAGCGGAGTCCGGGAGCAGTTCTTC.